This T cell receptor beta chain was identified during a study of OX40 agonist ivuxolimab in advanced cancers. Points from the study as a whole: Specificity for antigen went undetermined in the expanded peripheral T cells. Compared with CD4+, CD8+ T cells on average had more expanded clones. At 0.1 to 3.0 mg/kg, CD4+ and CD8+ blood T cells expanded clonally by week 6.

Sequencing used immunoSEQ multiplex PCR; TCRdb keeps in-frame clones, though not all of them. This table holds around 50,000 clones, approximately 81% found once. Germline V lookup: CDR1 SGHAT, CDR2 FQNNGV. This CDR3 region has 15 residues. Trimming took 5 bases from V and 1 from J; bases not matched to a gene: 7. On this clone itself: Its specificity is unknown.

This receptor was taken from an adult with an advanced solid tumor such as melanoma, head and neck, liver or kidney cancer. The specimen comprised CD4+ or CD8+ T cells sorted from blood, sampled in a trial of the OX40 agonist ivuxolimab. This chain uses TRBV11-2 with TRBJ1-1; 7 nucleotides agree with TRBD1. The CDR3 is CASSIWGQPNTEAFF. CDR3 DNA: TGTGCCAGCAGCATATGGGGACAGCCGAACACTGAAGCTTTCTTT.